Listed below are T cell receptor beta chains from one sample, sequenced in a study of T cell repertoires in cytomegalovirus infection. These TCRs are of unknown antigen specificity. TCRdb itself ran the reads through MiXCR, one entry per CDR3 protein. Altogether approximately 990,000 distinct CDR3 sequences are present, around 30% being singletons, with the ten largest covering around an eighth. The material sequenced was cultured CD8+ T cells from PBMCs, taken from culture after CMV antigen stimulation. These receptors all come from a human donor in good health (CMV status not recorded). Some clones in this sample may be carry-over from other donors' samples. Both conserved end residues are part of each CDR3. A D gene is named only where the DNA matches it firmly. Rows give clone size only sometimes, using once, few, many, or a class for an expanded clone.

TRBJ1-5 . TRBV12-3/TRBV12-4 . TGTGCCAGCAGTTGGGACTTGGGGCAGCCCCAGCATTTT CASSWDLGQPQHF
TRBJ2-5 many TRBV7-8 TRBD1 TGTGCCAGCAGCTTAGCGCGAGACAGGGCTATCGGGACCCAGTACTTC CASSLARDRAIGTQYF
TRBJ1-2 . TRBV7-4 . TGTGTCAGCAGCGCAGGGGATGGCTACACCTTC CVSSAGDGYTF
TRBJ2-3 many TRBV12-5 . TGTGCTAGTGGTCGAGGGGATTCCACCACAGATACGCAGTATTTT CASGRGDSTTDTQYF
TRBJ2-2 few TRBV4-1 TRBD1 TGCGCCAGCAGCCTGCATAGGACAGGGAACACCGGGGAGCTGTTTTTT CASSLHRTGNTGELFF
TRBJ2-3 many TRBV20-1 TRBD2 TGCAGTGCTAGCGGGGGGGCCGGAGATACGCAGTATTTT CSASGGAGDTQYF
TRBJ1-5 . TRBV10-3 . TGTGCCATCAGTGTGGGTGTCAATCAGCCCCAGCATTTT CAISVGVNQPQHF
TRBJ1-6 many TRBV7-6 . TGTGCCAGCAGCCGAGGGGCATCTATCGAGTCACCCCTCCACTTT CASSRGASIESPLHF
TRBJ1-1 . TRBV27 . TGTGCCAGCAGTTCCCCAAGAGGAGAAATGAACACTGAAGCTTTCTTT CASSSPRGEMNTEAFF
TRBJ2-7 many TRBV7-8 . TGTGCCAGCAGCCAATTTCTAGACGAGCAGTACTTC CASSQFLDEQYF
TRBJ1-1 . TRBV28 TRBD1 TGTGCCAGCAGTCCTGTTACAGGGGGCTGGAACACTGAAGCTTTCTTT CASSPVTGGWNTEAFF
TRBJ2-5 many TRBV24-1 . TGTGCCACCAGTGACCAAGGGTTGTCCCAGTACTTC CATSDQGLSQYF
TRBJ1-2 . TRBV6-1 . TGTGCCAGCAGTTCTATTGCGGGACACCCGAATCGGGGCTATGGCTACACCTTC CASSSIAGHPNRGYGYTF
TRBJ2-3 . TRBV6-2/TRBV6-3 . TGTGCCAGCAGTTACTCGATCGAACTAGATTTGACGGATACGCAGTATTTT CASSYSIELDLTDTQYF
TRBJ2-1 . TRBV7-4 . TGTGCCAGCAGCTTAGTGCACAGGACTAACAATGAGCAGTTCTTC CASSLVHRTNNEQFF
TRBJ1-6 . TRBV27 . TGTGTCAGCAGTTTCGCGGCCCTCGCCGGGGGCGGTTATTCACCCCTCCACTTT CVSSFAALAGGGYSPLHF
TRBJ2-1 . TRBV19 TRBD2 TGTGCCAGTAGTTCCCGACTAGCGGGGGCCCCTGGGAATGAGCAGTTCTTC CASSSRLAGAPGNEQFF
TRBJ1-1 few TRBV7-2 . TGTGCCAGCAGCCTTTCCTCCTACAGGGATACTGAAGCTTTCTTT CASSLSSYRDTEAFF
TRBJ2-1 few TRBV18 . TGTGCCAGCTCACCACCGGACAGATACAATGAGCAGTTCTTC CASSPPDRYNEQFF
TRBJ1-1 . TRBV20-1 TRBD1 TGCAGTGCTAGGGGACAGGGCTGGACTGAAGCTTTCTTT CSARGQGWTEAFF
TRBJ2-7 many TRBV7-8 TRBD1 TGTGCCAGCAGCCCACAGGGGGCTCTTGGCGAGCAGTACTTC CASSPQGALGEQYF
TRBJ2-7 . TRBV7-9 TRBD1 TGTGCCAGCAGTCTTCCGGACAGGGCCTACGAGCAGTACTTC CASSLPDRAYEQYF